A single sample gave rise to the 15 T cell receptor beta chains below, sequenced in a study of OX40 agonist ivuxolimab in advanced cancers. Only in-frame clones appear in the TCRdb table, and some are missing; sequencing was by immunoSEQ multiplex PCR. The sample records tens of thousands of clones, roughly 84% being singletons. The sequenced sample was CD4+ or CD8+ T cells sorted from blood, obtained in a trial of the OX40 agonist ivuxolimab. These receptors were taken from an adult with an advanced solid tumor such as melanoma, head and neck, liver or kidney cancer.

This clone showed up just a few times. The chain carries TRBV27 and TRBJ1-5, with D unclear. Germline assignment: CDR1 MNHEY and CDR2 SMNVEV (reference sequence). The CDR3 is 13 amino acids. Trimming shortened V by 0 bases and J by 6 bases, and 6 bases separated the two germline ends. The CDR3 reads CASSLSQTQPQHF. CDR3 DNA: TGTGCCAGCAGTTTATCCCAGACTCAGCCCCAGCATTTT.

The CDR3 DNA follows: TGTGCCAGCAGTATCTGGAGCGGGGAGCTGTTTTTT. Translated: CASSIWSGELFF. The rearrangement joins TRBV27 to TRBJ2-2; D remains ambiguous. Trimming took 5 bases from V and 7 from J, leaving 8 bases between them. This CDR3 is built from 12 residues. CDR1 is MNHEY, CDR2 SMNVEV, per germline (reference sequence).

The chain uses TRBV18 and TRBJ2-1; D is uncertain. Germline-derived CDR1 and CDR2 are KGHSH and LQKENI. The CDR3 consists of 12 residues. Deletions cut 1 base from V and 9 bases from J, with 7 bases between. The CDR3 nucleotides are TGTGCCAGCTCACCACGGAGTCTTGAGCAGTTCTTC. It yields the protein CASSPRSLEQFF.

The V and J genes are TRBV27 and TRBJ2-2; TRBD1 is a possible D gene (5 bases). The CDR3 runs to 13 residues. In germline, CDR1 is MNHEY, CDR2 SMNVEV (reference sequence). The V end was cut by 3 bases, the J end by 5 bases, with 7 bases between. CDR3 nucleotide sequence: TGTGCCAGCAGTTTGGGGCAGACCGGGGAGCTGTTTTTT. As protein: CASSLGQTGELFF.

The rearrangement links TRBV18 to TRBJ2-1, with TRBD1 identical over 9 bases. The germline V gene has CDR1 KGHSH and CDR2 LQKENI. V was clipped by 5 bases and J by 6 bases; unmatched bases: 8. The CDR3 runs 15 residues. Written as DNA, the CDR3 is TGTGCCAGCTCAGTGGGACAGGGTCGAGGCAATGAGCAGTTCTTC. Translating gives CASSVGQGRGNEQFF.

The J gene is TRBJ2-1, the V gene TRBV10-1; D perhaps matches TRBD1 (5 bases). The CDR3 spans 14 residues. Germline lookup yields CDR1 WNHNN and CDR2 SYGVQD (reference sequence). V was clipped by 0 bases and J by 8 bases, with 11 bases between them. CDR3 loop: CASSESGSGHEQFF. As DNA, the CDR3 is TGCGCCAGCAGTGAGTCGGGATCAGGGCATGAGCAGTTCTTC.

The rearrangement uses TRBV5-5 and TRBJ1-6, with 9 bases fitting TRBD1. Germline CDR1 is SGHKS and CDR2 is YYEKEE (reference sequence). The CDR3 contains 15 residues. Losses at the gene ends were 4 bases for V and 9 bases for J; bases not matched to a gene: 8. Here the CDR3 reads CASSPRTGELSPLHF. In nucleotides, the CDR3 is TGTGCCAGCAGCCCTCGGACAGGGGAACTTTCACCCCTCCACTTT.

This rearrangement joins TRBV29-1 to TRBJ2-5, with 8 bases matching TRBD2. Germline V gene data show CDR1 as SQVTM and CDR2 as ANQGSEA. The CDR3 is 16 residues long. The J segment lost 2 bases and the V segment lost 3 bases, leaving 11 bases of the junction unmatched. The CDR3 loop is CSVDGGPAGEQETQYF. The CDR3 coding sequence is TGCAGCGTTGACGGGGGGCCAGCGGGGGAGCAAGAGACCCAGTACTTC.

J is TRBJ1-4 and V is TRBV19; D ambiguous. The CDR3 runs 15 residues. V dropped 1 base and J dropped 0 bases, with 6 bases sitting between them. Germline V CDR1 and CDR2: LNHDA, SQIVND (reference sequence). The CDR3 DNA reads TGTGCCAGTAGTATAGTCGCAGCAACTAATGAAAAACTGTTTTTT. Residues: CASSIVAATNEKLFF.

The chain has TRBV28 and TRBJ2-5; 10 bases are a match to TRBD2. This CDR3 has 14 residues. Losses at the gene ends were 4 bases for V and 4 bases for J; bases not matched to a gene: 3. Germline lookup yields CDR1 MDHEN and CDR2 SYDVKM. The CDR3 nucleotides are TGTGCCAGCAGTTCGACTAGCGGGCGAGAGACCCAGTACTTC. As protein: CASSSTSGRETQYF.

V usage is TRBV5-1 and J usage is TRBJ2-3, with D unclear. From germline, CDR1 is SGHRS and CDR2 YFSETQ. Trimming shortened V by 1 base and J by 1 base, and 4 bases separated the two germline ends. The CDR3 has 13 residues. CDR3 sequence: CASSLWGTDTQYF. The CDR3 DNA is TGCGCCAGCAGCTTGTGGGGCACAGATACGCAGTATTTT.

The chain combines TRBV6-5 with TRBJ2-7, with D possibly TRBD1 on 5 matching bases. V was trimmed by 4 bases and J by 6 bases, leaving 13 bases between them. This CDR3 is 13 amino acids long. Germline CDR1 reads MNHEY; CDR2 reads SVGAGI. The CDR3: CASSFMLGAEQYF. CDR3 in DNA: TGTGCCAGCAGTTTTATGTTAGGGGCCGAGCAGTACTTC.

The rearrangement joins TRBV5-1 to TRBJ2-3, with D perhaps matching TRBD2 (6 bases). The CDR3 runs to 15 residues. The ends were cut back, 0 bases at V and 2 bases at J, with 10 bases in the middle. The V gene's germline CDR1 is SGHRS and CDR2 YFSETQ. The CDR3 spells CASSLASVLTDTQYF. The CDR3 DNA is TGCGCCAGCAGCTTGGCTAGCGTACTCACAGATACGCAGTATTTT.

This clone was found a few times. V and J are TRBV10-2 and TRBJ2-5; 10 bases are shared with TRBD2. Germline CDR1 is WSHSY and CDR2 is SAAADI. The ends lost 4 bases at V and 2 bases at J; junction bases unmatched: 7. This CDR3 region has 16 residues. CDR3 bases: TGCGCCAGCAGTGGGGGCGAGCGGGGGGGTCAAGAGACCCAGTACTTC. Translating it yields CASSGGERGGQETQYF.

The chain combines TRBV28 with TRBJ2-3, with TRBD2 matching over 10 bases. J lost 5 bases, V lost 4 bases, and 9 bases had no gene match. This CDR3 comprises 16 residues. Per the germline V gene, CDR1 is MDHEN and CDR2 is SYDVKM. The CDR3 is CASSSPLAGGRDTQYF. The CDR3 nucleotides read TGTGCCAGCAGTTCTCCATTAGCGGGGGGCCGAGATACGCAGTATTTT.